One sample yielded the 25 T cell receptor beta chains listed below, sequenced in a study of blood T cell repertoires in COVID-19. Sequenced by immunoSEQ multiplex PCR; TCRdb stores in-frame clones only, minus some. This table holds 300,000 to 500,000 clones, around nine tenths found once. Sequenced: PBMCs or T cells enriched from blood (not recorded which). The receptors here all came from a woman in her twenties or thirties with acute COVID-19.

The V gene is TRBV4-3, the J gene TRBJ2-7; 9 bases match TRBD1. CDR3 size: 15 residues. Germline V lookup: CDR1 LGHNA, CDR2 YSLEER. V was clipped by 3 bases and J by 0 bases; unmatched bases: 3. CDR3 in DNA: TGCGCCAGCAGCCAGAAGACAGGGGGCTCCTACGAGCAGTACTTC. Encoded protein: CASSQKTGGSYEQYF.

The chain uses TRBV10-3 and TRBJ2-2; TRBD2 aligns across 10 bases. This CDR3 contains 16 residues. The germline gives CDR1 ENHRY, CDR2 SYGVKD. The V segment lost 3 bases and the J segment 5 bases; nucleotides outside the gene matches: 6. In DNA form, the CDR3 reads TGTGCCATCAGTGACCTAGCGGGGGTATTAACCGGGGAGCTGTTTTTT. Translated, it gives CAISDLAGVLTGELFF.

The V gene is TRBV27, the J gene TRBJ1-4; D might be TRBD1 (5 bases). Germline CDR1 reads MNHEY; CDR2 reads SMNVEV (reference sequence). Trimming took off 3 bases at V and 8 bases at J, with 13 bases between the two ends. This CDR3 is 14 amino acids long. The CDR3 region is CASSFRGPREKLFF. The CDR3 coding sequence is TGTGCCAGCAGTTTTAGGGGCCCTAGGGAAAAACTGTTTTTT.

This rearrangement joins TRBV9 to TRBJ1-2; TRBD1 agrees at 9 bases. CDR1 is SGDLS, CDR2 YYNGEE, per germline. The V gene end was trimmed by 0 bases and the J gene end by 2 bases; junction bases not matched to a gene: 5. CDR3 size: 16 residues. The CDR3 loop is CASSVADRGKNYGYTF. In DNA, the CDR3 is TGTGCCAGCAGCGTAGCAGACAGGGGGAAAAACTATGGCTACACCTTC.

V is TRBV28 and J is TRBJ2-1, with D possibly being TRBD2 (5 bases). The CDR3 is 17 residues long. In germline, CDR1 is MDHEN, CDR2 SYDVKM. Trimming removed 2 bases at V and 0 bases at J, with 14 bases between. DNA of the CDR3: TGTGCCAGCAGTTTAGAGGGCCACACGAGCTCCTACAATGAGCAGTTCTTC. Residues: CASSLEGHTSSYNEQFF.

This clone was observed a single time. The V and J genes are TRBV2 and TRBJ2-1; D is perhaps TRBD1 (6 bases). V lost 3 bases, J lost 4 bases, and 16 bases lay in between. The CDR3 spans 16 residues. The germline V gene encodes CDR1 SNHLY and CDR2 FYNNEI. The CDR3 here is CASSDLYRVSYNEQFF. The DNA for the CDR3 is TGTGCCAGCAGTGACCTCTACAGGGTTTCTTACAATGAGCAGTTCTTC.

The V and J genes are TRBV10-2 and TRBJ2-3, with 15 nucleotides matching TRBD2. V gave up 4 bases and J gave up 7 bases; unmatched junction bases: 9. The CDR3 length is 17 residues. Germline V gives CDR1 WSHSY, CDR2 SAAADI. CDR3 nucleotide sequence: TGCGCCAGCAGTGTTGGACTAGCGGGGGGGCCTGAAAATACGCAGTATTTT. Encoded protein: CASSVGLAGGPENTQYF.

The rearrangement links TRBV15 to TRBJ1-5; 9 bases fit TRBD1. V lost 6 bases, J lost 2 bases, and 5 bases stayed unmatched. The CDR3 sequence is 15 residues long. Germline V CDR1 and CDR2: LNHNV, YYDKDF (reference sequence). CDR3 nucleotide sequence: TGTGCCACCAGGGAGACAGGGGGTGGCAATCAGCCCCAGCATTTT. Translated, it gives CATRETGGGNQPQHF.

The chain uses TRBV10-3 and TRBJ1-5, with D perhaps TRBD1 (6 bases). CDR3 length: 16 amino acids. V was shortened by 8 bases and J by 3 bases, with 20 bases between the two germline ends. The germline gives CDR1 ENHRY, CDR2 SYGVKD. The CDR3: CAIQAPSGAINQPQHF. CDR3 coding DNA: TGTGCCATCCAAGCTCCTTCAGGGGCGATCAATCAGCCCCAGCATTTT.

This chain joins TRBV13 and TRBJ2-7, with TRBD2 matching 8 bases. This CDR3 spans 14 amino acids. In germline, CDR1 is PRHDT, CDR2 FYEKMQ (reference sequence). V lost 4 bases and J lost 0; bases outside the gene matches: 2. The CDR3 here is CASSSGTSSYEQYF. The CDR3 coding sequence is TGTGCCAGCAGCTCCGGGACTAGCTCCTACGAGCAGTACTTC.

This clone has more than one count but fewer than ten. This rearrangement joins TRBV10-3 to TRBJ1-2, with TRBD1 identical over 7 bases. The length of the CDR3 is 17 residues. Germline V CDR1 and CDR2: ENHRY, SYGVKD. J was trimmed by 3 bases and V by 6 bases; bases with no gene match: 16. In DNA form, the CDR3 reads TGTGCCATCAGGACATTTTTGGACAGGAGCGCCTACTATGGCTACACCTTC. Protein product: CAIRTFLDRSAYYGYTF.

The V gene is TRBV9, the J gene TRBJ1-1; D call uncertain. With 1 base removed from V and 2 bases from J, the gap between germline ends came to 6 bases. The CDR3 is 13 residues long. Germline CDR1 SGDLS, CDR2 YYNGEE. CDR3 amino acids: CASSVRSNTEAFF. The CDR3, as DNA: TGTGCCAGCAGCGTAAGGAGTAACACTGAAGCTTTCTTT.

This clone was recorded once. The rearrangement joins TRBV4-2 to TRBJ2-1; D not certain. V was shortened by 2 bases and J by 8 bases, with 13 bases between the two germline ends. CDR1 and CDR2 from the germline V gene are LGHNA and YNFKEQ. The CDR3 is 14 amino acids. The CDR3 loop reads CASSQPVPGDEQFF. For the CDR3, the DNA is TGTGCCAGCAGCCAACCAGTCCCCGGAGATGAGCAGTTCTTC.

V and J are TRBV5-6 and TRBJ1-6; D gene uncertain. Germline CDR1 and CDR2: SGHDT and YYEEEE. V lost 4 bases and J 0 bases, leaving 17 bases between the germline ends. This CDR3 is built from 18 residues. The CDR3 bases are TGTGCCAGCAGCCACCTTTCGGAGTTTGGCTCCTATAATTCACCCCTCCACTTT. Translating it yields CASSHLSEFGSYNSPLHF.

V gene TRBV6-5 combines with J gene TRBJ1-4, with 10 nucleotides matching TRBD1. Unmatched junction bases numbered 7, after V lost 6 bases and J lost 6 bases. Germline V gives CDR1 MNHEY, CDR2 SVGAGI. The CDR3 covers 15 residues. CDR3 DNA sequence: TGTGCCAGCAGGCTGCGGGGGACAGGGGATGAAAAACTGTTTTTT. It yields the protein CASRLRGTGDEKLFF.

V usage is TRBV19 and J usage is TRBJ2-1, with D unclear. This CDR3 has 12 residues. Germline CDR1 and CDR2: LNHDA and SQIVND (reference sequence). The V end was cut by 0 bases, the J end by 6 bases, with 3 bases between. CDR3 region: CASSIDGNEQFF. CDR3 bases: TGTGCCAGTAGTATAGACGGCAATGAGCAGTTCTTC.

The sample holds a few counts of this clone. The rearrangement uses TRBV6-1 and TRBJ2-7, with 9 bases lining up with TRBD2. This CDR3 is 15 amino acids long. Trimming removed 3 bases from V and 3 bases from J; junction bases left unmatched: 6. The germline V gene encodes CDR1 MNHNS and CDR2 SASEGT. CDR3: CASSEAGLASYEQYF. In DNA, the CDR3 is TGTGCCAGCAGTGAGGCAGGACTAGCGAGCTACGAGCAGTACTTC.

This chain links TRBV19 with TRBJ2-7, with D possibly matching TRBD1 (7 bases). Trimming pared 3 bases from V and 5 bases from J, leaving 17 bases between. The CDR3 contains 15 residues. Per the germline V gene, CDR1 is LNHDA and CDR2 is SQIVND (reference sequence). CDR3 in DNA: TGTGCCAGTAGTATCAAGGGGGCGCGGGGCGACGAGCAGTACTTC. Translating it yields CASSIKGARGDEQYF.

In DNA, the CDR3 is TGTGCCAGATTGACAGGCGGGACCGGGGAGCTGTTTTTT. Its protein product is CARLTGGTGELFF. This sequence joins TRBV21-1 and TRBJ2-2; TRBD1 reflects the table's D call only, with no check against the DNA. TRBV21-1 is flagged as a pseudogene. This CDR3 has 13 residues.

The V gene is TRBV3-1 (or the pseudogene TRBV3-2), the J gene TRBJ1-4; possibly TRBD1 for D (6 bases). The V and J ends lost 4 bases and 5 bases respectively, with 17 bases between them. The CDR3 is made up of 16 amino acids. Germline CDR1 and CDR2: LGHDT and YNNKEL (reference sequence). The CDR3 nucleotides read TGTGCCAGCAGCCGGCCAACTGGGGGGGGCAATGAAAAACTGTTTTTT. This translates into CASSRPTGGGNEKLFF.

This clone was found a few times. In DNA form, the CDR3 reads TGTGCCAGCAGTTACTCAAAACTGCGTGAGCAGTTCTTC. Encoded protein: CASSYSKLREQFF. The chain couples TRBV6-5 to TRBJ2-1; no reliable D call. Trimming removed 0 bases at V and 9 bases at J, with 9 bases between. Germline CDR1 MNHEY, CDR2 SVGAGI. This CDR3 is built from 13 residues.

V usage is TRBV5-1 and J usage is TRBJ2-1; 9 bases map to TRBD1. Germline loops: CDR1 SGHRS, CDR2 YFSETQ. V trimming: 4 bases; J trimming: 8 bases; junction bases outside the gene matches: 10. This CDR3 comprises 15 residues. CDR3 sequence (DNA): TGCGCCAGCAGCCTGGGGACAGGGCCCCTCGATGAGCAGTTCTTC. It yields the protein CASSLGTGPLDEQFF.

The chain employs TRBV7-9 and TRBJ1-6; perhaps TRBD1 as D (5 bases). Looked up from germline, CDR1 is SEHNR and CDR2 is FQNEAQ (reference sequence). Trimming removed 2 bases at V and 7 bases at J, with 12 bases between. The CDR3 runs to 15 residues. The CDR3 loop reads CASSLRQGSNSPLHF. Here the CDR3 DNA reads TGTGCCAGCAGCTTACGGCAGGGATCCAATTCACCCCTCCACTTT.

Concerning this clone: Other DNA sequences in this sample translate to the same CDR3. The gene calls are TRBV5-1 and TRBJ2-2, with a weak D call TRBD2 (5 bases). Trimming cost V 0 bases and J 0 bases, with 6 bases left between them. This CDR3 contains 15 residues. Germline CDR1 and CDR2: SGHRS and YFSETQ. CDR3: CASSLGTANTGELFF. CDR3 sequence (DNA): TGCGCCAGCAGCTTGGGGACTGCGAACACCGGGGAGCTGTTTTTT.

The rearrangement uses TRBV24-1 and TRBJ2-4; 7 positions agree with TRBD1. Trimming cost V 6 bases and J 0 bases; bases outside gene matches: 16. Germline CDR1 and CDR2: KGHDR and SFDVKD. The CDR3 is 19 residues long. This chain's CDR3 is CATSYSPGQSLIAKNIQYF. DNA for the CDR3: TGTGCCACCAGTTATTCCCCGGGACAGAGCTTAATAGCCAAAAACATTCAGTACTTC.